The 23 T cell receptor beta chains given below trace back to one sample, sequenced in a study of blood T cell repertoires in COVID-19. TCRdb's table, derived via immunoSEQ multiplex PCR, lists solely in-frame clones and lacks some. The sample has 200,000 or so clones, 84% seen once. Material for sequencing was peripheral blood. These receptors originate from a woman aged 70-85 years with active or convalescent COVID-19.

This clone was seen more than once but under ten times. The chain employs TRBV4-2 and TRBJ2-2; D is possibly TRBD2 (5 bases). The CDR3 spans 14 residues. The V gene lost 0 bases and the J gene lost 4 bases, with 6 bases spanning the gap. Germline lookup yields CDR1 LGHNA and CDR2 YNFKEQ. CDR3 loop: CASSQESGTGELFF. The CDR3 nucleotides are TGTGCCAGCAGCCAAGAGAGCGGCACCGGGGAGCTGTTTTTT.

This chain links TRBV27 with TRBJ1-1; 12 positions agree with TRBD1. The J segment lost 1 base and the V segment lost 3 bases, leaving 9 bases of the junction unmatched. The CDR3 loop spans 18 amino acids. CDR1 is MNHEY and CDR2 is SMNVEV in the germline V gene (reference sequence). CDR3 sequence (DNA): TGTGCCAGCAGTTTGCGAAACCTGGGACAGGGGGCGAACACTGAAGCTTTCTTT. Its translation is CASSLRNLGQGANTEAFF.

Ten or more counts support this clone. The J gene is TRBJ1-2, the V gene TRBV3-1 (or the pseudogene TRBV3-2), with a possible D match to TRBD1 (5 bases). Trimming shortened V by 5 bases and J by 6 bases, and 22 bases separated the two germline ends. This CDR3 is built from 16 residues. The germline gives CDR1 LGHDT, CDR2 YNNKEL (reference sequence). CDR3 DNA sequence: TGTGCCAGCAGCTTTATTCAGGCCGGCCAGGGCGATGGCTACACCTTC. Residues: CASSFIQAGQGDGYTF.

V and J are TRBV24-1 and TRBJ2-3; D is uncertain. CDR3 length equals 15 residues. Deletions cut 0 bases from V and 2 bases from J, with 8 bases between. Germline V gives CDR1 KGHDR, CDR2 SFDVKD. This CDR3 is CATSDLGGYTDTQYF. Here the CDR3 DNA reads TGTGCCACCAGTGATTTGGGCGGATACACAGATACGCAGTATTTT.

As regards this clone: One end of the junction does not line up with germline, which may come from a read error. The V and J genes are TRBV7-7 and TRBJ2-2; D is possibly TRBD2 (6 bases). The CDR3 spans 14 residues. Germline V CDR1 and CDR2: SSHAT, FNYEAQ (reference sequence). For the CDR3, the DNA is TGTGCTAGCAGCTTCGGGGGAAACACCGGGGAGCTGTTTTTT. This sequence encodes CASSFGGNTGELFF.

The chain couples TRBV11-3 to TRBJ2-2; 10 bases are a match to TRBD1. With V trimmed by 5 bases and J by 7 bases, 10 bases remained unmatched. Germline CDR1 SGHNT, CDR2 YENEEA. CDR3 size: 16 residues. CDR3 residues: CASSPTGTGAGGELFF. The CDR3 DNA is TGTGCCAGCAGCCCCACCGGGACAGGGGCCGGCGGGGAGCTGTTTTTT. The whole variable domain, remainder taken from reference TRBV11-3 and TRBJ2-2, is EAGVVQSPRYKIIEKKQPVAFWCNPISGHNTLYWYLQNLGQGPELLIRYENEEAVDDSQLPKDRFSAERLKGVDSTLKIQPAELGDSAVYLCASSPTGTGAGGELFFGEGSRLTVL.

The chain carries TRBV6-5 and TRBJ2-3, with D hard to call. Germline V gene sequence: CDR1 MNHEY, CDR2 SVGAGI. Trimming cost V 2 bases and J 7 bases, with 19 bases left between them. This CDR3 is 16 amino acids long. The CDR3 here is CASSYSTNGLVYTQYF. The CDR3 DNA sequence: TGTGCCAGCAGTTACAGTACCAATGGGCTTGTTTATACGCAGTATTTT.

The rearrangement links TRBV19 to TRBJ2-6, with D maybe TRBD2 (6 bases). The CDR3 is 14 amino acids. Per the germline V gene, CDR1 is LNHDA and CDR2 is SQIVND (reference sequence). Trimming shortened V by 10 bases and J by 4 bases, and 14 bases separated the two germline ends. In DNA, the CDR3 is TGTGCCACCGAGCCCGGGGGAGGGGCCAACGTCCTGACTTTC. It specifies CATEPGGGANVLTF. Looking up the rest from reference TRBV19 and TRBJ2-6 gives the full variable domain: DGGITQSPKYLFRKEGQNVTLSCEQNLNHDAMYWYRQDPGQGLRLIYYSQIVNDFQKGDIAEGYSVSREKKESFPLTVTSAQKNPTAFYLCATEPGGGANVLTFGAGSRLTVL.

This sequence joins TRBV5-1 and TRBJ2-2, with 13 positions matching TRBD2. The junction had 13 bases not matched to a gene; V was cut back by 7 bases and J by 1 base. Germline V gene sequence: CDR1 SGHRS, CDR2 YFSETQ. This CDR3 has 19 residues. The CDR3 DNA sequence: TGCGCCAGCGGGAACCCGGGACTAGCGGGGTACGGGAACACCGGGGAGCTGTTTTTT. Protein product: CASGNPGLAGYGNTGELFF.

A remark on this clone: Sequence at one end of the junction differs from germline and may be a read error. The V gene is TRBV28, the J gene TRBJ2-3; TRBD2 matches 9 bases. Germline CDR1 MDHEN, CDR2 SYDVKM. CDR3 length: 13 amino acids. For the CDR3, the DNA is TGTGCCAGCGGTTTTAGCGGGAGAGATACGCAGTATTTT. Translated: CASGFSGRDTQYF. The full variable domain, its missing parts supplied by reference TRBV28 and TRBJ2-3, is DVKVTQSSRYLVKRTGEKVFLECVQDMDHENMFWYRQDPGLGLRLIYFSYDVKMKEKGDIPEGYSVSREKKERFSLILESASTNQTSMYLCASGFSGRDTQYFGPGTRLTVL.

The chain recombines TRBV5-6 with TRBJ2-7; 11 nucleotides match TRBD1. Germline CDR1 SGHDT, CDR2 YYEEEE. V trimming: 0 bases; J trimming: 5 bases; junction bases outside the gene matches: 4. The CDR3 length is 15 residues. DNA for the CDR3: TGTGCCAGCAGCTTGGTGGGACAGGGGGGCGACGAGCAGTACTTC. The encoded protein is CASSLVGQGGDEQYF.

This clone was picked up one time. The rearrangement uses TRBV27 and TRBJ1-1; D gene uncertain. This CDR3 has 17 amino acids. V shed 6 bases and J shed 3 bases, with 23 bases lying between them. In germline, CDR1 is MNHEY, CDR2 SMNVEV (reference sequence). CDR3 DNA sequence: TGTGCCAGCAGAACCTTCCTCACTACACCCCGGGACACTGAAGCTTTCTTT. It encodes CASRTFLTTPRDTEAFF.

This sequence joins TRBV12-3 or TRBV12-4 and TRBJ1-3; D remains ambiguous. CDR3 size: 12 residues. Trimming stripped 6 bases from V and 3 bases from J, with 6 bases between. The CDR3 protein is CASRFNGNTIYF. Here the CDR3 DNA reads TGTGCCAGCAGATTTAATGGAAACACCATATATTTT.

This chain joins TRBV28 and TRBJ1-5; possibly TRBD1 for D (6 bases). The V end was cut by 4 bases, the J end by 3 bases, with 13 bases between. Germline assignment: CDR1 MDHEN and CDR2 SYDVKM. The CDR3 length is 15 residues. The CDR3 protein is CASSSPDRNNQPQHF. The CDR3 DNA reads as TGTGCCAGCAGTTCCCCGGACAGAAACAATCAGCCCCAGCATTTT.

The chain uses TRBV7-9 and TRBJ2-1, with D possibly matching TRBD2 (6 bases). Trimming took off 11 bases at V and 0 bases at J, with 14 bases between the two ends. This CDR3 has 14 residues. CDR1 and CDR2 (germline): SEHNR, FQNEAQ (reference sequence). CDR3 nucleotides: TGTGCCGGCTCCGGGGGAGCCTCCTACAATGAGCAGTTCTTC. The encoded protein is CAGSGGASYNEQFF.

The rearrangement links TRBV5-1 to TRBJ2-3; D gene ambiguous. Per the germline V gene, CDR1 is SGHRS and CDR2 is YFSETQ. This CDR3 region has 14 residues. V was clipped by 5 bases and J by 1 base, with 11 bases between them. The CDR3 spells CASSPVSGTDTQYF. The CDR3, as DNA: TGCGCCAGCAGTCCCGTCTCGGGCACAGATACGCAGTATTTT.

This sequence joins TRBV18 and TRBJ2-1; D is perhaps TRBD2 (6 bases). This CDR3 has 16 residues. Germline CDR1 KGHSH, CDR2 LQKENI. Trimming cost V 3 bases and J 1 base, with 13 bases left between them. The CDR3 DNA reads TGTGCCAGCTCACCCCGTGAGGGAGGTTCCTACAATGAGCAGTTCTTC. Translating it yields CASSPREGGSYNEQFF.

This clone appeared a few times. The rearrangement joins TRBV2 to TRBJ1-2, with D perhaps matching TRBD1 (6 bases). The CDR3 length is 14 residues. Trimming cost V 3 bases and J 2 bases, with 10 bases left between them. Germline loops: CDR1 SNHLY, CDR2 FYNNEI. The CDR3 here is CASSDRTVNYGYTF. The CDR3 DNA reads TGTGCCAGCAGTGATAGGACAGTCAACTATGGCTACACCTTC.

This clone was seen at least ten times. This chain uses TRBV28 with TRBJ2-2; D remains unclear. The CDR3 length is 14 residues. CDR1 and CDR2 from the germline V gene are MDHEN and SYDVKM. Trimming removed 3 bases from V and 1 base from J, with 6 bases in between. The CDR3 region has the DNA TGTGCCAGCAGTTTCCTCGGGAACACCGGGGAGCTGTTTTTT. This codes for CASSFLGNTGELFF.

The chain couples TRBV24-1 to TRBJ2-1, with D possibly being TRBD2 (5 bases). The CDR3 is 16 amino acids. V was shortened by 5 bases and J by 0 bases, with 13 bases between the two germline ends. The germline V gene has CDR1 KGHDR and CDR2 SFDVKD. CDR3 in amino acids: CATSGLEASSYNEQFF. The CDR3 nucleotides read TGTGCCACCAGTGGCCTGGAGGCAAGCTCCTACAATGAGCAGTTCTTC.

In nucleotides, the CDR3 is TGTGCCAGCAGAGGGGGCGCGGCCTATGGCTACACCTTC. This codes for CASRGGAAYGYTF. J is TRBJ1-2 and V is TRBV11-2; 7 bases are shared with TRBD1. J lost 4 bases, V lost 6 bases, and 5 bases had no gene match. CDR1 and CDR2 from the germline V gene are SGHAT and FQNNGV. This CDR3 is built from 13 residues. The full variable domain, rest sourced from reference TRBV11-2 and TRBJ1-2, is EAGVAQSPRYKIIEKRQSVAFWCNPISGHATLYWYQQILGQGPKLLIQFQNNGVVDDSQLPKDRFSAERLKGVDSTLKIQPAKLEDSAVYLCASRGGAAYGYTFGSGTRLTVV.

This rearrangement joins TRBV27 to TRBJ1-2; D unresolved. V was clipped by 5 bases and J by 0 bases, with 4 bases between them. Looked up from germline, CDR1 is MNHEY and CDR2 is SMNVEV (reference sequence). The CDR3 is made up of 12 amino acids. CDR3 bases: TGTGCCAGCAGTAGAGCTAACTATGGCTACACCTTC. Protein product: CASSRANYGYTF.

The gene calls are TRBV5-1 and TRBJ2-2, with 8 bases lining up with TRBD1. From germline, CDR1 is SGHRS and CDR2 YFSETQ. The V and J ends lost 1 base and 2 bases, in that order; junction bases with no gene match: 4. The CDR3 covers 16 residues. CDR3 protein: CASSLRQGLNTGELFF. The CDR3 region has the DNA TGCGCCAGCAGCTTGCGACAGGGGTTAAACACCGGGGAGCTGTTTTTT.